A selection of T cell receptor beta chains follows, all from one sample in a study of T cells in Graves' hyperthyroidism and ophthalmopathy. MiXCR, run by TCRdb on the multiplex PCR reads, gives a single entry per CDR3 protein. The table shows 450,000 to 650,000 distinct CDR3 sequences, with roughly 20% occurring only once. Sequencing used blood. The receptors come from a man younger than 35 with Graves' hyperthyroidism. The CDR3 runs from the conserved cysteine through the conserved F or W. D genes are given only for firm matches. For some rows the clone size is stated as once, few or many, or as a class when expanded; others skip it.

CDR3 DNA	CDR3 protein	V gene	J gene	D gene	clone size
TGCGCCAGCAGCTCGGGGCGGAGAGTTAATGAAGCTTTCTTT	CASSSGRRVNEAFF	TRBV5-1	TRBJ1-1	.	many
TGTGCCAGCAGCTTACAGGGGGGATTTTTTCACGAGCAGTACTTC	CASSLQGGFFHEQYF	TRBV7-2	TRBJ2-7	.	.
TGCGCCAGCAGCCAAGATTTAGCACAGCCCCAGCATTTT	CASSQDLAQPQHF	TRBV4-1	TRBJ1-5	.	many
TGTGCCAGCACCGGTAGGGCCGGTAATGAGCAGTTCTTC	CASTGRAGNEQFF	TRBV2	TRBJ2-1	.	.
TGTGCCAGCAGCTCCGGAGAACTGACCTACGAGCAGTACTTC	CASSSGELTYEQYF	TRBV7-9	TRBJ2-7	.	few
TGTGCCAGCAGCTACAGGGTATCCTCCTACGAGCAGTACTTC	CASSYRVSSYEQYF	TRBV6-2/TRBV6-3	TRBJ2-7	.	.
TGTGCCTGGAGTGCCACGGGGGAGGCCTACGAGCAGTACTTC	CAWSATGEAYEQYF	TRBV30	TRBJ2-7	.	many
TGCGCCAGCAGCTTTGTAGGCGAGACCCAGTACTTC	CASSFVGETQYF	TRBV5-1	TRBJ2-5	.	many
TGTGCCAGCAGTTTGAAAGCGAACACTGAAGCTTTCTTT	CASSLKANTEAFF	TRBV28	TRBJ1-1	.	many
TGTGCCACCAGTGACCTGGACAGGGTCTATACAGATACGCAGTATTTT	CATSDLDRVYTDTQYF	TRBV24-1	TRBJ2-3	TRBD1	few
TGTGCCTGGAGTATTAATAGCAATCAGCCCCAGCATTTT	CAWSINSNQPQHF	TRBV30	TRBJ1-5	.	.
TGTGCCAGCAGTCCATACGGACAGTCCATCTATGGCTACACCTTC	CASSPYGQSIYGYTF	TRBV12-3/TRBV12-4	TRBJ1-2	.	.
TGTGCCAGCAGCCCCCGGGGGGCAGAGAGTATGAACACTGAAGCTTTCTTT	CASSPRGAESMNTEAFF	TRBV9	TRBJ1-1	.	many
TGTGCCAGCAGTTCACCAACCGCAGTGGGGAATGAAAAACTGTTTTTT	CASSSPTAVGNEKLFF	TRBV27	TRBJ1-4	.	.
TGCAGTGCTAGCCCTGGACAGCTTTCCTATGGCTACACCTTC	CSASPGQLSYGYTF	TRBV20-1	TRBJ1-2	.	many
TGTGCCAGCAGCCTCGCCGTCCGGGACAACTATGGCTACACCTTC	CASSLAVRDNYGYTF	TRBV5-5	TRBJ1-2	.	many
TGTGCCAGCAGTACAGGACGACCGCACGAGACCCAGTACTTC	CASSTGRPHETQYF	TRBV6-1	TRBJ2-5	.	.
TGTGCCAGCAGTGAATGGGGGAGCTCCTATAATTCACCCCTCCACTTT	CASSEWGSSYNSPLHF	TRBV6-1	TRBJ1-6	.	many
TGTGCCAGCAGTTTACGTCAGGACCTCACCGGGGAGCTGTTTTTT	CASSLRQDLTGELFF	TRBV27	TRBJ2-2	.	many
TGTGCCAGCAGCTTAGTAAGGGGTCGGAACACCATATATTTT	CASSLVRGRNTIYF	TRBV7-2	TRBJ1-3	.	many
TGTGCCAGTGCATGGAAGCCCGGGTTCAGCAATCAGCCCCAGCATTTT	CASAWKPGFSNQPQHF	TRBV19	TRBJ1-5	.	many
TGTGCCAGCAGGACTCATTTGAACACTGAAGCTTTCTTT	CASRTHLNTEAFF	TRBV6-1	TRBJ1-1	.	many
TGTGCCAGCAGTTTATCGGTCTCCCCCGATCAGCCCCAGCATTTT	CASSLSVSPDQPQHF	TRBV12-3/TRBV12-4	TRBJ1-5	.	many
TGTGCCAGCAGTCCGTGGACAGGGGGAAGCAATCAGCCCCAGCATTTT	CASSPWTGGSNQPQHF	TRBV6-2/TRBV6-3	TRBJ1-5	TRBD1	many
TGTGCCACCAGCAGAGATGCCAGGGGAAAAAACATTCAGTACTTC	CATSRDARGKNIQYF	TRBV15	TRBJ2-4	.	few
TGCAGTGCGGAGCGGGGGCCCTCCTACGAGCAGTACTTC	CSAERGPSYEQYF	TRBV20-1	TRBJ2-7	TRBD2	few
TGTGCCAGCAGTTCACTAATGGCCCCTGAAGCTTTCTTT	CASSSLMAPEAFF	TRBV27	TRBJ1-1	.	many
TGTGCCACCAGCAGAGATGGGAAGAACACTGAAGCTTTCTTT	CATSRDGKNTEAFF	TRBV15	TRBJ1-1	.	many
TGTGCCAGCAGCCGGGCCGCGTACCAAGAGACCCAGTACTTC	CASSRAAYQETQYF	TRBV11-2	TRBJ2-5	.	many
TGCAGCGTTCAAAGCGGGGGGCACTACGAGCAGTACTTC	CSVQSGGHYEQYF	TRBV29-1	TRBJ2-7	TRBD2	once
TGTGCCAGCTGGGGATTTGGGGATCAGCCCCAGCATTTT	CASWGFGDQPQHF	TRBV6-2/TRBV6-3	TRBJ1-5	.	.
TGTGCCAGCAGTGAAAGTCCAGCGGGGAACACTGAAGCTTTCTTT	CASSESPAGNTEAFF	TRBV6-1	TRBJ1-1	.	.
TGCAGTGCTCGTGACCGCCAGGGGGCCAAAAACATTCAGTACTTC	CSARDRQGAKNIQYF	TRBV20-1	TRBJ2-4	.	.
TGTGCCAGCAGCCAAGATCGGTGGGGCGGGGAGCTGTTTTTT	CASSQDRWGGELFF	TRBV3-1	TRBJ2-2	.	.
TGCAGTGCTGCCCCGCTAAGGGGGGACGGAGAGACCCAGTACTTC	CSAAPLRGDGETQYF	TRBV20-1	TRBJ2-5	.	many
TGTGCCAGTAATAACGTCGGAGGGGAGACCCAGTACTTC	CASNNVGGETQYF	TRBV19	TRBJ2-5	.	.
TGTGCCAGCTACCTAGGACTAGGTGACGGGACCCAGTACTTC	CASYLGLGDGTQYF	TRBV2	TRBJ2-5	TRBD2	many
TGTGCCAGCAGTGGCCTCGACAGGCGGACCGAGCAGTACTTC	CASSGLDRRTEQYF	TRBV6-1	TRBJ2-7	.	many